The 13 T cell receptor beta chains below all came from one sample that was sequenced in a study of T cell responses to AZD1222 COVID-19 vaccine (dated by TCRdb to about 2021). This specimen's time point label, interpreted: baseline before first vaccination. The treatment or condition label for this specimen denotes: meningococcal conjugate vaccine given as trial control. Library prep was done by the immunoSEQ multiplex PCR assay. The source is immuneACCESS, and TCRdb retained only in-frame sequences with V and J called. Part of the clones is not carried over; for the studies checked, unresolved V genes explain less than half of this, and the remainder is unexplained. This sample comprises some 150,000 clones, over 90% of them detected only once. Around 0.9% of the sample is held by the ten biggest clonotypes. This specimen consisted of peripheral blood, obtained on day 0 of MenACWY control vaccination. The origin of the receptors is an adult in good health.

The V call is TRBV4-3, the J call TRBJ2-5; D not resolved. Germline V gives CDR1 LGHNA, CDR2 YSLEER. The CDR3 covers 13 residues. V dropped 0 bases and J dropped 5 bases, with 7 bases sitting between them. The CDR3 is CASSQDLEETQYF. CDR3 coding DNA: TGCGCCAGCAGCCAAGATCTTGAGGAGACCCAGTACTTC.

The chain recombines TRBV5-1 with TRBJ2-3, with 14 bases fitting TRBD2. Germline V gene data show CDR1 as SGHRS and CDR2 as YFSETQ. The CDR3 covers 17 residues. The junction had 7 bases not matched to a gene; V was cut back by 4 bases and J by 3 bases. The CDR3 spells CASSVMGLAGDTDTQYF. For the CDR3, the DNA is TGCGCCAGCAGCGTAATGGGACTAGCGGGAGATACAGATACGCAGTATTTT.

The chain employs TRBV7-3 and TRBJ1-1, with TRBD1 matching over 7 bases. The germline CDR1 and CDR2 sequences are SGHTA and FQGTGA. V gave up 2 bases and J gave up 1 base; unmatched junction bases: 4. The CDR3 consists of 15 residues. The CDR3 protein is CASSLSGTENTEAFF. Here the CDR3 DNA reads TGTGCCAGCAGCTTATCGGGGACAGAGAACACTGAAGCTTTCTTT.

V and J are TRBV9 and TRBJ1-2; D remains ambiguous. V lost 3 bases and J 8 bases, leaving 20 bases between the germline ends. There are 15 residues in the CDR3. The V gene's germline CDR1 is SGDLS and CDR2 YYNGEE. CDR3 DNA: TGTGCCAGCAGCGAAGCCGGGATTCCTCCTGGCGGCTACACCTTC. Protein: CASSEAGIPPGGYTF.

This chain uses TRBV18 with TRBJ2-1; the match to TRBD2 covers 7 bases. The CDR3 spans 15 residues. Germline V gene data show CDR1 as KGHSH and CDR2 as LQKENI. The V gene end was trimmed by 3 bases and the J gene end by 4 bases; junction bases not matched to a gene: 6. The CDR3 reads CASSPLSGTYNEQFF. The CDR3 bases are TGTGCCAGCTCACCCCTCAGCGGGACTTACAATGAGCAGTTCTTC.

The chain carries TRBV18 and TRBJ1-3, with D uncertain. Trimming took 2 bases from V and 2 from J, leaving 4 bases between them. The germline V gene encodes CDR1 KGHSH and CDR2 LQKENI. The CDR3 spans 13 residues. The CDR3 reads CASSPGPGNTIYF. The CDR3, as DNA: TGTGCCAGCTCACCAGGGCCTGGAAACACCATATATTTT. Based on the CDR3 plus reference TRBV18 and TRBJ1-3, the full variable domain is NAGVMQNPRHLVRRRGQEARLRCSPMKGHSHVYWYRQLPEEGLKFMVYLQKENIIDESGMPKERFSAEFPKEGPSILRIQQVVRGDSAAYFCASSPGPGNTIYFGEGSWLTVV.

The chain combines TRBV5-1 with TRBJ1-3; D is possibly TRBD1 (6 bases). CDR1 is SGHRS, CDR2 YFSETQ, per germline. Deletions cut 2 bases from V and 0 bases from J, with 15 bases between. The CDR3 consists of 17 residues. CDR3 DNA: TGCGCCAGCAGCTTCATCGCGGGACAAGACTCTGGAAACACCATATATTTT. Amino acids: CASSFIAGQDSGNTIYF.

This chain uses TRBV5-6 with TRBJ2-1; 10 bases agree with TRBD2. Germline loops: CDR1 SGHDT, CDR2 YYEEEE. J gave up 2 bases and V 4 bases, and 3 bases lay outside the gene matches. CDR3 size: 15 residues. CDR3 sequence reads: CASSPSGSPYNEQFF. The CDR3 bases are TGTGCCAGCAGCCCTAGCGGGAGTCCCTACAATGAGCAGTTCTTC.

The chain uses TRBV30 and TRBJ2-3; no reliable D call. CDR1 GTSNPN and CDR2 SVGIG come from the germline V gene (reference sequence). The CDR3 has 14 amino acids. V was clipped by 2 bases and J by 4 bases, with 13 bases between them. Here the CDR3 reads CAWSFSFGADTQYF. Written as DNA, the CDR3 is TGTGCCTGGAGTTTCAGTTTTGGGGCAGATACGCAGTATTTT.

The V gene is TRBV7-9, the J gene TRBJ2-1, with no clear D. Germline CDR1 is SEHNR and CDR2 is FQNEAQ (reference sequence). V was clipped by 1 base and J by 6 bases, with 7 bases between them. This CDR3 region has 13 residues. The DNA of the CDR3 is TGTGCCAGCAGCTTAGTTGGGGTCAATGAGCAGTTCTTC. It encodes CASSLVGVNEQFF.

The chain has TRBV19 and TRBJ2-3; 10 bases agree with TRBD1. The V gene's germline CDR1 is LNHDA and CDR2 SQIVND (reference sequence). V lost 3 bases and J lost 1; bases outside the gene matches: 7. There are 17 residues in the CDR3. In DNA, the CDR3 is TGTGCCAGTAGTATTTGGGCCGGGACAGGGGGCACAGATACGCAGTATTTT. Protein product: CASSIWAGTGGTDTQYF.

This rearrangement joins TRBV7-2 to TRBJ1-5, with 8 positions matching TRBD1. This CDR3 region has 16 residues. Germline values: CDR1 SGHTA, CDR2 FQGNSA. With V trimmed by 5 bases and J by 6 bases, 12 bases remained unmatched. DNA for the CDR3: TGTGCCAGCAGCGTAGGTCAGGGGGCATTCGGTCAGCCCCAGCATTTT. Its translation is CASSVGQGAFGQPQHF.

The chain links TRBV5-1 to TRBJ1-3; 12 nucleotides match TRBD1. This CDR3 comprises 16 residues. Looked up from germline, CDR1 is SGHRS and CDR2 is YFSETQ. J was trimmed by 5 bases and V by 7 bases; bases with no gene match: 10. The CDR3 here is CASGNDGTGGRNTIYF. CDR3 in DNA: TGCGCCAGCGGCAACGACGGGACAGGGGGCAGAAACACCATATATTTT.